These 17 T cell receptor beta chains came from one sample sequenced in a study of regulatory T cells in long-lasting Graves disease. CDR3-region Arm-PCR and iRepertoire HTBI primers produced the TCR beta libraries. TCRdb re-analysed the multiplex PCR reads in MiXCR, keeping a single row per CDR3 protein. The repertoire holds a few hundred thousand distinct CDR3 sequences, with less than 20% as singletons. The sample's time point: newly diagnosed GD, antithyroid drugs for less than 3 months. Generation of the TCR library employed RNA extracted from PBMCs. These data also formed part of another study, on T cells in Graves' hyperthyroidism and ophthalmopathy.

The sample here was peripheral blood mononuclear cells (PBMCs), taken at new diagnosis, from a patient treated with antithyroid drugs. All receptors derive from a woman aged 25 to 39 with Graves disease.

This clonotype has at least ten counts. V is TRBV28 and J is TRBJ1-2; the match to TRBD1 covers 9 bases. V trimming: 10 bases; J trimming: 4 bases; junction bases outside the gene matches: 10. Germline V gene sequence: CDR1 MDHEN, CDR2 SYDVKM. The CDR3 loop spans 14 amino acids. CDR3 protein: CATKGTGTLYGYTF. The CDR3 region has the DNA TGTGCCACCAAAGGGACAGGGACTCTCTATGGCTACACCTTC.

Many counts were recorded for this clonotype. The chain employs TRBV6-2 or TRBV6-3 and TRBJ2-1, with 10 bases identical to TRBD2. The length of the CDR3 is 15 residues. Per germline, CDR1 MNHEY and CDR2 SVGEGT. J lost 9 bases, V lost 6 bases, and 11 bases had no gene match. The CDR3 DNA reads TGTGCCAGCAGGCCCGGGACTAGCGATTTTTTTGAGCAGTTCTTC. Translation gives CASRPGTSDFFEQFF.

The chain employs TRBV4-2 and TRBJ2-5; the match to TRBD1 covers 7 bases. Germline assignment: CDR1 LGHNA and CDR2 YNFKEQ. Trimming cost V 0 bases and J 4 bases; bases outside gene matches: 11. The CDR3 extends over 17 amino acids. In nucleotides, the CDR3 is TGTGCCAGCAGCCAAGAGAAGGACAGGCACCTTCGAGAGACCCAGTACTTC. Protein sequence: CASSQEKDRHLRETQYF.

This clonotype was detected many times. CDR3 nucleotide sequence: TGTGCCAGCAGTTCCTTCGGGCTGGAGTTCTTC. Translating gives CASSSFGLEFF. J is TRBJ2-1 and V is TRBV27; D is unclear. Per the germline V gene, CDR1 is MNHEY and CDR2 is SMNVEV (reference sequence). The CDR3 covers 11 residues. Between the trimmed V and J ends, which lost 4 bases and 14 bases, there was a span of 12 bases.

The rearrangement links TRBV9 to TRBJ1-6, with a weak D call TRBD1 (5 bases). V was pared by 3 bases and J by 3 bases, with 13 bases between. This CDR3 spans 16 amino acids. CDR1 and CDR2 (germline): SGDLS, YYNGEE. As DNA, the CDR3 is TGTGCCAGCAGCGCCCTCCGGGACGTCTATAATTCACCCCTCCACTTT. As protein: CASSALRDVYNSPLHF.

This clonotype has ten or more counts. This CDR3 reads CASSPLETGTNQPQHF. The CDR3 region has the DNA TGTGCCAGCTCACCACTGGAGACAGGTACCAATCAGCCCCAGCATTTT. This chain joins TRBV18 and TRBJ1-5, with D possibly being TRBD1 (6 bases). The CDR3 contains 16 residues. Per germline, CDR1 KGHSH and CDR2 LQKENI. Trimming pared 1 base from V and 3 bases from J, leaving 13 bases between.

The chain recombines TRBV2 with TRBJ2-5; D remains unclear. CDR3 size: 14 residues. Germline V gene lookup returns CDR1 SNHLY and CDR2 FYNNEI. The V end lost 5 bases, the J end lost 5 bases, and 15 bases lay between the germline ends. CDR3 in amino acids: CASSKPQKGETQYF. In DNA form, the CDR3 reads TGTGCCAGCAGTAAGCCCCAAAAAGGGGAGACCCAGTACTTC.

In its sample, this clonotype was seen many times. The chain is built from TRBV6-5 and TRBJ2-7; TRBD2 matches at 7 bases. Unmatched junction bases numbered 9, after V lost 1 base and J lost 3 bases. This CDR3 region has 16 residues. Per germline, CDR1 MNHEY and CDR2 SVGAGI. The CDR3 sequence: CASSYFGAGDRYEQYF. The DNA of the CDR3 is TGTGCCAGCAGTTACTTTGGTGCGGGGGACCGCTACGAGCAGTACTTC.

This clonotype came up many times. Here the CDR3 reads CATDTGRDEQYF. DNA of the CDR3: TGTGCCACCGATACAGGGAGGGACGAGCAGTACTTC. The gene calls are TRBV2 and TRBJ2-7, with TRBD2 as a possible D gene (7 bases). This CDR3 is built from 12 residues. V was clipped by 10 bases and J by 5 bases, with 15 bases between them. The germline V gene has CDR1 SNHLY and CDR2 FYNNEI.

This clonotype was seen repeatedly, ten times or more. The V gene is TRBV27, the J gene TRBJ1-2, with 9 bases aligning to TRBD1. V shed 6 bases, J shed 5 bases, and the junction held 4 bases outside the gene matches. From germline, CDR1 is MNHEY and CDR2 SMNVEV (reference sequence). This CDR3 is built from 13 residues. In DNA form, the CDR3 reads TGTGCCAGCAGGACGGACAGGGGATATGGCTACACCTTC. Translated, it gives CASRTDRGYGYTF.

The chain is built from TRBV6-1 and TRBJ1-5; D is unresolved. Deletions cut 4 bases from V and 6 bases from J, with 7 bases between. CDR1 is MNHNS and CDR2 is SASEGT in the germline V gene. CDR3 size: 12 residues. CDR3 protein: CASSVVGQPQHF. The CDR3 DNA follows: TGTGCCAGCAGTGTGGTAGGTCAGCCCCAGCATTTT.

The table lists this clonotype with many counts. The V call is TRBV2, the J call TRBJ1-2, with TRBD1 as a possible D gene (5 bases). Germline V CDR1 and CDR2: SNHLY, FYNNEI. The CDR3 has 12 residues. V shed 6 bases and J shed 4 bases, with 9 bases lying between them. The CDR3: CASREGSYGYTF. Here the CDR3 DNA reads TGTGCCAGCAGAGAGGGGTCCTATGGCTACACCTTC.

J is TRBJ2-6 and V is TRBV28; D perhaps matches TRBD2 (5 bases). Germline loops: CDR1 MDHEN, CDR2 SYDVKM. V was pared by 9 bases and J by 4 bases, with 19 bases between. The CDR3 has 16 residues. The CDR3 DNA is TGTGCCAGTAAAGAAGGACTCCTGCCCGGGGCCAACGTCCTGACTTTC. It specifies CASKEGLLPGANVLTF.

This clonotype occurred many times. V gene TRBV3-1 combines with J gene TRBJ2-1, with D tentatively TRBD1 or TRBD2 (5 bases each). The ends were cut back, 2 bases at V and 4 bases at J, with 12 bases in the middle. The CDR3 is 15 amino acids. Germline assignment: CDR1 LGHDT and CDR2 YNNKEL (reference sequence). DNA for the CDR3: TGTGCCAGCAGCCAACCGGGACCCAATTACAATGAGCAGTTCTTC. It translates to CASSQPGPNYNEQFF.

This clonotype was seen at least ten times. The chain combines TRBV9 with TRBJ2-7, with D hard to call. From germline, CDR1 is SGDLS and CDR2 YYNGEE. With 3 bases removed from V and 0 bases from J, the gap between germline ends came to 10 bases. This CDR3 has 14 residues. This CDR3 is CASSGGESSYEQYF. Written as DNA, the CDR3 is TGTGCCAGCAGCGGAGGCGAGAGCTCCTACGAGCAGTACTTC.

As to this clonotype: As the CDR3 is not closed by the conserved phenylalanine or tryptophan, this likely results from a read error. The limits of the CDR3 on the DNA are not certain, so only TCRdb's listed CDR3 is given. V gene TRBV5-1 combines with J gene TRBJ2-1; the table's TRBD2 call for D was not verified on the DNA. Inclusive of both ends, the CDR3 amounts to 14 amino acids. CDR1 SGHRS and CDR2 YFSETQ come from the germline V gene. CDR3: CASSLGSSGNEHFI.

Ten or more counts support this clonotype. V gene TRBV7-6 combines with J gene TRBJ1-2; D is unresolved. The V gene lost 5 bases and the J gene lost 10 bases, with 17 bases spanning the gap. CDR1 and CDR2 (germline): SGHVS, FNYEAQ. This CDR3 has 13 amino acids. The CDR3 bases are TGTGCCAGCAGCCCCGGGCCCCAATGGGCCTACACCTTC. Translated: CASSPGPQWAYTF.